This passage covers 17 T cell receptor beta chains from one sample sequenced in a study of OX40 agonist ivuxolimab in advanced cancers. The data were produced by immunoSEQ multiplex PCR, yet TCRdb's version contains in-frame clones alone and is incomplete. The sample lists under 50,000 clones; 80% to 90% were seen once. The sample here was CD4+ or CD8+ T cells sorted from blood, taken in a trial of the OX40 agonist ivuxolimab. These receptors originate from an adult with an advanced solid tumor such as melanoma, head and neck, liver or kidney cancer.

The chain carries TRBV11-3 and TRBJ2-3, with no clear D. The CDR3 covers 14 residues. The V end was cut by 1 base, the J end by 4 bases, with 9 bases between. Germline CDR1 SGHNT, CDR2 YENEEA. The CDR3 here is CASSLGIGSDTQYF. In DNA, the CDR3 is TGTGCCAGCAGCTTAGGGATAGGATCAGATACGCAGTATTTT.

This clone was detected only once. The chain uses TRBV13 and TRBJ2-7; D uncertain. The CDR3 is made up of 14 amino acids. V lost 2 bases and J lost 0, with 8 bases in between. Germline V CDR1 and CDR2: PRHDT, FYEKMQ (reference sequence). CDR3 residues: CASSLKGSSYEQYF. The CDR3 DNA is TGTGCCAGCAGCTTAAAGGGCAGCTCCTACGAGCAGTACTTC. The variable domain in full, with the rest retrieved from reference TRBV13 and TRBJ2-7, is AAGVIQSPRHLIKEKRETATLKCYPIPRHDTVYWYQQGPGQDPQFLISFYEKMQSDKGSIPDRFSAQQFSDYHSELNMSSLELGDSALYFCASSLKGSSYEQYFGPGTRLTVT.

The chain carries TRBV2 and TRBJ2-7, with D tentatively TRBD2 (7 bases). V shed 5 bases and J shed 5 bases, with 13 bases lying between them. CDR3 size: 13 residues. From germline, CDR1 is SNHLY and CDR2 FYNNEI. The CDR3 loop reads CASSPQGLHEQYF. Written as DNA, the CDR3 is TGTGCCAGCAGTCCACAGGGACTACACGAGCAGTACTTC.

V and J are TRBV28 and TRBJ1-4, with D maybe TRBD1 (5 bases). With 7 bases removed from V and 8 bases from J, the gap between germline ends came to 14 bases. Per germline, CDR1 MDHEN and CDR2 SYDVKM. This CDR3 has 13 amino acids. The CDR3 sequence is CASTQQGMEKLFF. The CDR3 DNA reads TGTGCCAGCACTCAGCAGGGAATGGAAAAACTGTTTTTT.

This chain links TRBV5-1 with TRBJ2-1; TRBD2 aligns across 7 bases. Germline V CDR1 and CDR2: SGHRS, YFSETQ. V trimming: 0 bases; J trimming: 5 bases; junction bases outside the gene matches: 8. This CDR3 has 16 amino acids. CDR3 coding DNA: TGCGCCAGCAGCTTGGCTGTACAGCGGGGTAACAATGAGCAGTTCTTC. Its protein product is CASSLAVQRGNNEQFF.

The CDR3 sequence is CASSLTPGQGSWPTGELFF. For the CDR3, the DNA is TGTGCCAGCAGTTTAACACCGGGACAGGGGTCGTGGCCCACCGGGGAGCTGTTTTTT. The chain is built from TRBV27 and TRBJ2-2; 10 bases map to TRBD1. With 2 bases clipped from V and 4 bases from J, the junction kept 13 bases outside the gene matches. The CDR3 is 19 amino acids. Germline CDR1 MNHEY, CDR2 SMNVEV (reference sequence).

The chain couples TRBV19 to TRBJ1-5; 8 nucleotides line up with TRBD1. V dropped 5 bases and J dropped 6; count of bases not matched to a gene: 6. The CDR3 is made up of 14 amino acids. Germline assignment: CDR1 LNHDA and CDR2 SQIVND (reference sequence). The CDR3 spells CASSPQGAGQPQHF. The CDR3 DNA sequence: TGTGCCAGTAGTCCCCAGGGGGCCGGTCAGCCCCAGCATTTT.

J is TRBJ2-5 and V is TRBV5-1, with no clear D. V was cut by 5 bases and J by 2 bases, with 16 bases left in between. CDR1 SGHRS and CDR2 YFSETQ come from the germline V gene. The CDR3 totals 15 residues. The CDR3 here is CASSLSGLIQETQYF. The CDR3 DNA is TGCGCCAGCAGTCTCTCCGGGCTAATACAAGAGACCCAGTACTTC. The full variable domain, in which reference TRBV5-1 and TRBJ2-5 provide the parts outside the CDR3, is KAGVTQTPRYLIKTRGQQVTLSCSPISGHRSVSWYQQTPGQGLQFLFEYFSETQRNKGNFPGRFSGRQFSNSRSEMNVSTLELGDSALYLCASSLSGLIQETQYFGPGTRLLVL.

The chain links TRBV7-2 to TRBJ2-7; 7 nucleotides match TRBD1. Germline CDR1 SGHTA, CDR2 FQGNSA. The trim removed 4 bases at V and 0 bases at J, leaving 6 bases unmatched. The CDR3 loop spans 15 amino acids. In DNA form, the CDR3 reads TGTGCCAGCAGCTCCGACAGGGCTACCTCCTACGAGCAGTACTTC. This encodes CASSSDRATSYEQYF.

This chain links TRBV28 with TRBJ2-1; no reliable D call. The CDR3 has 13 amino acids. From germline, CDR1 is MDHEN and CDR2 SYDVKM. Trimming cost V 5 bases and J 0 bases, with 5 bases left between them. The CDR3 sequence: CASSEISYNEQFF. CDR3 DNA sequence: TGTGCCAGCAGTGAGATCTCCTACAATGAGCAGTTCTTC. Full variable domain (missing parts from reference TRBV28 and TRBJ2-1): DVKVTQSSRYLVKRTGEKVFLECVQDMDHENMFWYRQDPGLGLRLIYFSYDVKMKEKGDIPEGYSVSREKKERFSLILESASTNQTSMYLCASSEISYNEQFFGPGTRLTVL.

This sequence joins TRBV11-2 and TRBJ1-1, with D hard to call. This CDR3 contains 16 residues. Germline V gene data show CDR1 as SGHAT and CDR2 as FQNNGV. Trimming took off 6 bases at V and 5 bases at J, with 22 bases between the two ends. The CDR3 DNA follows: TGTGCCAGCAGTCTAGTCGACCTACCAAGGGCTACTGAAGCTTTCTTT. As protein: CASSLVDLPRATEAFF.

V gene TRBV2 combines with J gene TRBJ2-7; D is ambiguous. The CDR3 is 14 residues long. The V end was cut by 5 bases, the J end by 6 bases, with 17 bases between. CDR1 and CDR2 (germline): SNHLY, FYNNEI. CDR3 DNA: TGTGCCAGCAGTTTTGGCCTTCCGCCTGGCGAGCAGTACTTC. The encoded protein is CASSFGLPPGEQYF. The full variable domain, rest sourced from reference TRBV2 and TRBJ2-7, is EPEVTQTPSHQVTQMGQEVILRCVPISNHLYFYWYRQILGQKVEFLVSFYNNEISEKSEIFDDQFSVERPDGSNFTLKIRSTKLEDSAMYFCASSFGLPPGEQYFGPGTRLTVT.

The chain has TRBV7-2 and TRBJ2-7; no firm D call. There are 12 residues in the CDR3. Germline V gene data show CDR1 as SGHTA and CDR2 as FQGNSA. The V end was cut by 4 bases, the J end by 4 bases, with 8 bases between. The CDR3 region has the DNA TGTGCCAGCAGCTACGACTGGTACGAGCAGTACTTC. It yields the protein CASSYDWYEQYF.

The chain couples TRBV7-8 to TRBJ1-1; D is perhaps TRBD1 (5 bases). The CDR3 loop spans 18 amino acids. Germline CDR1 reads SGHVS; CDR2 reads FQNEAQ. Trimming left V 1 base short and J 0 bases short, with 18 bases between. The CDR3 nucleotides read TGTGCCAGCAGCTTAGTCATCTGGGACTCCCAATTGAACACTGAAGCTTTCTTT. Protein sequence: CASSLVIWDSQLNTEAFF.

The gene calls are TRBV4-2 and TRBJ2-1; 8 nucleotides line up with TRBD1. V was pared by 4 bases and J by 2 bases, with 13 bases of the junction left unmatched. The germline V gene encodes CDR1 LGHNA and CDR2 YNFKEQ. This CDR3 is built from 18 residues. The CDR3, as DNA: TGTGCCAGCAGCCTAGAGAGTTCAGGGGGCCTCACCTACAATGAGCAGTTCTTC. Protein sequence: CASSLESSGGLTYNEQFF.

This chain's CDR3 is CAISETFPGLAGENIQYF. Written as DNA, the CDR3 is TGTGCCATCAGTGAGACATTCCCGGGACTAGCGGGAGAAAACATTCAGTACTTC. The chain combines TRBV10-3 with TRBJ2-4; TRBD2 matches at 14 bases. The germline V gene has CDR1 ENHRY and CDR2 SYGVKD. CDR3 length: 18 amino acids. The V and J ends lost 2 bases and 5 bases, in that order; junction bases with no gene match: 8.

This clone was found once. The CDR3 nucleotides read TGTGCCAGCACCTTGGACCAGGTTAACTATGGCTACACCTTC. It translates to CASTLDQVNYGYTF. This chain joins TRBV2 and TRBJ1-2; D gene unclear. V was pared by 7 bases and J by 1 base, with 13 bases between. The length of the CDR3 is 14 residues. Germline V gene data show CDR1 as SNHLY and CDR2 as FYNNEI.